This is a list of T cell receptor beta chains from one sample in a study of T cell clonotyping in hematopoietic cell transplantation. Produced via immunoSEQ multiplex PCR; TCRdb's table is partial and in-frame only. The sample lists about 69,000 clones, 90% to 95% seen once, with roughly 1.7% in the top ten. Specimen: peripheral blood mononuclear cells. The source is a man aged 50 to 60 in good health. Some clones in this sample may be carry-over from other donors' samples. Each CDR3 is given with its conserved first and last residue. A D gene is named only where the DNA matches it firmly. The listing skips clone size in some rows; elsewhere it reads once, few, many or a size class.

TRBD1 few TRBJ2-3 TRBV14 TGTGCCAGCAGAGAATGGACAGGGGGCCCCACAGATACGCAGTATTTT CASREWTGGPTDTQYF
NA NA TRBJ2-7 TRBV6-6 TGTGCCAGCTGCTTCGCGGGGACCTCCTACGAGCAGTACTTC CASCFAGTSYEQYF
NA NA TRBJ2-7 TRBV9 TGTGCCAGCAGCGTAGCTCTAGAACGGGGGGACAGCGAGCAGTACTTC CASSVALERGDSEQYF
TRBD1 NA TRBJ2-5 TRBV4-1 TGCGCCAGCAGCCAAGATAGGGGACAGGCCCGACAAGAGACCCAGTACTTC CASSQDRGQARQETQYF
TRBD1 NA TRBJ2-2 TRBV30 TGTGCCTGGAGTCTGACAGGGGGCAACACCGGGGAGCTGTTTTTT CAWSLTGGNTGELFF
NA NA TRBJ1-2 TRBV6-1 TGTGCCAGCAGTGAAATAGGGGATGGCTACACCTTC CASSEIGDGYTF
NA NA TRBJ1-5 TRBV6-6 TGTGCCAGCATCCAACAGATTAATCAGCCCCAGCATTTT CASIQQINQPQHF
NA NA TRBJ1-2 TRBV29-1 TGCAGCGCCGAGGGGCCCGTCGGGACAAACTATGGCTACACCTTC CSAEGPVGTNYGYTF
NA once TRBJ2-7 TRBV6-5 TGTGCCAGCAGTTACTCAGGGACCGGCTCCTACGAGCAGTACTTC CASSYSGTGSYEQYF
NA NA TRBJ1-2 TRBV28 TGTGCCAGCAACACGCCGCAGGGCGGCTATGGCTACACCTTC CASNTPQGGYGYTF
NA NA TRBJ2-7 TRBV6-1 TGTGCCAGCATCTCCTACGAGCAGTACTTC CASISYEQYF
NA once TRBJ1-4 TRBV6-1 TGTGCCAGCAGTTGGCGGGAGCGAAACGAAAAACTGTTTTTT CASSWRERNEKLFF
NA NA TRBJ2-7 TRBV10-3 TGTGCCATCAGTGAGTCAGGCGGAGCACCTGAGCAGTACTTC CAISESGGAPEQYF
NA NA TRBJ1-1 TRBV10-3 TGTGCCATCAGTGCAGGAATAAGCACTGAAGCTTTCTTT CAISAGISTEAFF
TRBD1 NA TRBJ2-7 TRBV6-1 TGTGCCAGCAGTGACTATAAGGACAGGTTTACGCGAGAGCAGTACTTC CASSDYKDRFTREQYF
TRBD2 NA TRBJ2-7 TRBV7-2 TGTGCCAGCAGCTCAAGCCAACTAGCGGGGGGGCTGGTCTACGAGCAGTACTTC CASSSSQLAGGLVYEQYF
TRBD1 once TRBJ1-2 TRBV28 TGTGCCAGCAGTCCCCGGACAGGGAGGGTCTATGGCTACACCTTC CASSPRTGRVYGYTF
NA once TRBJ2-1 TRBV9 TGTGCCAGCAGCGTAGCCGGGAGTAATGAGCAGTTCTTC CASSVAGSNEQFF
NA NA TRBJ2-7 TRBV10-3 TGTGCCATCAGTGAGGCCGGGGACATCGGGTTCCTTCCTTACGAGCAGTACTTC CAISEAGDIGFLPYEQYF
NA once TRBJ2-1 TRBV20-1 TGCAGTGCCCCTAGCGTTATTGAGCAGTTCTTC CSAPSVIEQFF
NA NA TRBJ2-7 TRBV6-4 TGTGCCAGCACTCCCAATAGCTACGAGCAGTACTTC CASTPNSYEQYF
TRBD2 NA TRBJ2-2 TRBV11-3 TGTGCCAGCAGCTCTAGCGGGACGAACACCGGGGAGCTGTTTTTT CASSSSGTNTGELFF
NA NA TRBJ1-5 TRBV5-1 TGCGCCAGCAGTTTAGAGGGGGGACAGCCCCAGCATTTT CASSLEGGQPQHF
TRBD1 NA TRBJ1-1 TRBV2 TGTGCCAGCATCATGACAGGGACTTACACTGAAGCTTTCTTT CASIMTGTYTEAFF
NA NA TRBJ2-2 TRBV28 TGTGCCAGCAGTCTCGGACAGAACACCGGGGAGCTGTTTTTT CASSLGQNTGELFF
NA once TRBJ2-2 TRBV10-3 TGTGCCATCAGGGACGGGAGAAGGTTGGACGGGGAGCTGTTTTTT CAIRDGRRLDGELFF
TRBD2 NA TRBJ2-1 TRBV27 TGTGCCAGCAGCTCACTTGGGAGGGAGAGTAGGAATGAGCAGTTCTTC CASSSLGRESRNEQFF
NA NA TRBJ2-7 TRBV7-2 TGTGCCAGCAGCTCCGAACGTGTGAGCGAGCAGTACTTC CASSSERVSEQYF
NA NA TRBJ2-2 TRBV9 TGTGCCAGCACCCCGGGACCGAATACCGGGGAGCTGTTTTTT CASTPGPNTGELFF
TRBD1 NA TRBJ2-7 TRBV2 TGTGCCAGCAGAATCGGGACAGGGGGCCCCTACGAGCAGTACTTC CASRIGTGGPYEQYF
TRBD2 NA TRBJ2-4 TRBV11-2 TGTGCCAGCAGCATGGGACTAGCGGGGAACGGGGACATTCAGTACTTC CASSMGLAGNGDIQYF
TRBD1 few TRBJ2-7 TRBV6-1 TGTGCCAGCAGTGAAGCAGGGGGCGAGTACGAGCAGTACTTC CASSEAGGEYEQYF
NA NA TRBJ2-2 TRBV2 TGTGCCAGCAAGCCAGGGGAAAACACCGGGGAGCTGTTTTTT CASKPGENTGELFF
TRBD1 once TRBJ2-5 TRBV6-5 TGTGCCAGCAGTTACGCGGGACAGGGAGGGGGAGAGACCCAGTACTTC CASSYAGQGGGETQYF
NA NA TRBJ1-2 TRBV6-5 TGTGCCAGCAGAGCCGAACAGGGAAATAACTATGGCTACACCTTC CASRAEQGNNYGYTF
NA NA TRBJ1-2 TRBV14 TGTGCCAGCAGCCAAGTAGGTGGCTACACCTTC CASSQVGGYTF
TRBD2 NA TRBJ2-7 TRBV5-1 TGCGCCAGCAGCTTCCCCCGTGGCGGGGGTATGGTCGAGCAGTACTTC CASSFPRGGGMVEQYF
NA NA TRBJ2-5 TRBV5-4 TGTGCCAGCAGCTTGGCCCATCTCATGGGGGAGGAGACCCAGTACTTC CASSLAHLMGEETQYF
NA NA TRBJ1-2 TRBV2 TGTGCCAGCAGGAACTACCCCAATGGCTACACCTTC CASRNYPNGYTF
NA NA TRBJ2-2 TRBV2 TGTGCCAGCAACAGAGAACGGGGTACGAACACCGGGGAGCTGTTTTTT CASNRERGTNTGELFF
TRBD2 NA TRBJ2-3 TRBV10-2 TGCGCCAGCAGTGACAGTACTTTTGGGCTAGCGGGGGCAGATACGCAGTATTTT CASSDSTFGLAGADTQYF
TRBD2 NA TRBJ2-7 TRBV29-1 TGCAGCGTTACGGGGGGAATCTCCTACGAGCAGTACTTC CSVTGGISYEQYF
NA NA TRBJ2-7 TRBV6-5 TGTGCCAGCAGTCGTTGGGGCTCCGAGCAGTACTTC CASSRWGSEQYF
NA NA TRBJ2-7 TRBV28 TGTGCCAGCAGTTTAGATTACGAGCAGTACTTC CASSLDYEQYF
NA NA TRBJ2-2 TRBV5-1 TGCGCCAGCAGCTTGTCCCCCGGCAGTTTGAACACCGGGGAGCTGTTTTTT CASSLSPGSLNTGELFF
TRBD2 NA TRBJ2-5 TRBV29-1 TGCAGCGTTGCGCTAGCGGGTTATGAGACCCAGTACTTC CSVALAGYETQYF
TRBD1 once TRBJ1-5 TRBV4-3 TGCGCCAGCAGCCAGGGACAGGGGGAAGAACCCCAGCATTTT CASSQGQGEEPQHF